This TCR beta chain is from a study of blood T cell repertoires in COVID-19. Profiling relied on immunoSEQ multiplex PCR, and the TCRdb table lists in-frame clones only, not all of them. Altogether about 240,000 clones are present, about four fifths being singletons, with the ten largest covering 3.4%. The CDR3 is 17 residues long. V was pared by 5 bases and J by 1 base, with 11 bases of the junction left unmatched. Germline V gives CDR1 LNHDA, CDR2 SQIVND (reference sequence). This clone showed up just a few times. The sample comprised peripheral blood. The clonotype was recovered from a woman younger than 30 with acute or convalescent COVID-19. V and J are TRBV19 and TRBJ2-4; 7 bases are a match to TRBD1. The CDR3 DNA is TGTGCCAGTAGTCTTAACAGGGGATGGGTGGCCAAAAACATTCAGTACTTC. Residues: CASSLNRGWVAKNIQYF.